This T cell receptor beta chain was sequenced in a study of regulatory T cells in long-lasting Graves disease. Study in general: For a period under 3 months, newly diagnosed Graves' patients had taken antithyroid drugs. Whole-study findings and limits: TRBV28 was favored in persistent disease, as were TRBJ1-2 and TRBJ2-5.

Regarding time point: newly diagnosed GD, antithyroid drugs for less than 3 months. Researchers made the TCR library from RNA that was extracted from PBMCs. Graves' disease was diagnosed by American Thyroid Association guidelines. CDR3-region Arm-PCR and iRepertoire HTBI primers produced the TCR beta libraries. TCRdb reprocessed the multiplex PCR reads with MiXCR, giving one entry per CDR3 protein. The table lists 400,000 to 450,000 distinct CDR3 sequences, about 15% of them singletons. Germline values: CDR1 MNHEY, CDR2 SMNVEV (reference sequence). The CDR3 spans 15 residues. The V gene lost 5 bases and the J gene lost 6 bases, with 16 bases spanning the gap. Remarks on this clonotype: The antigen is not known.

These same data were also listed under a study on T cells in Graves' hyperthyroidism and ophthalmopathy.

The origin of this receptor is a woman in her twenties or thirties with Graves disease. The sequencing here drew on peripheral blood mononuclear cells (PBMCs), taken at new diagnosis, from a patient treated with antithyroid drugs. The J gene is TRBJ1-4, the V gene TRBV27; D may be TRBD1 (6 bases). The CDR3 spells CASSPNRETDEKLFF. DNA of the CDR3: TGTGCCAGCAGTCCCAACAGGGAAACGGATGAAAAACTGTTTTTT.